Only one count was recorded for the clone carrying this T cell receptor beta chain. Its antigen is still unknown. Relative to the germline gene, one junction end is altered; a read error may explain this. Germline CDR1 and CDR2: SGHVS and FQNEAQ. The CDR3 runs to 17 residues. In TCRdb, the 5' RACE reads were re-called with MiXCR into one record per CDR3 protein. Of approximately 50,000 distinct CDR3 sequences listed, about an eighth are singletons. These data belong to a study of early T cells in non-severe SARS-CoV-2 infection. Turning to the study itself: Sequencing targeted bulk RNA from unsorted whole blood, leaving chains unpaired.

Study-wide points: In VDJdb matching, anti-spike CD8 responses were favored while private and CD4 specificities went missing.

This receptor was identified in an adult who was a healthcare worker with PCR-confirmed SARS-CoV-2 infection or an uninfected control (not recorded which). The gene calls are TRBV7-8 and TRBJ1-1; 9 positions agree with TRBD1. Sequences were obtained from whole blood. CDR3 loop: CANSYAGQGPLNTEAFF. The CDR3, as DNA: TGTGCCAACAGCTACGCAGGACAGGGGCCTTTGAACACTGAAGCTTTCTTT.